The 10 T cell receptor beta chains in this list originate from one sample, sequenced in a study of shared clonotypes between healthy human individuals. Sequencing used immunoSEQ multiplex PCR; TCRdb keeps in-frame clones, though not all of them. This table holds 2 million or so clones, over 85% found once. What was sequenced was naive CD4+ T cells sorted from blood. The subset was: CD45RA+ positively selected. Receptors originate from a man aged 18-30 years in good health.

V and J are TRBV30 and TRBJ2-3; D possibly matches TRBD1 or TRBD2 (5 bases each). The CDR3 runs 14 residues. The germline V and J ends were trimmed by 2 bases and 6 bases, with 15 bases remaining between them. Germline CDR1 GTSNPN, CDR2 SVGIG (reference sequence). DNA for the CDR3: TGTGCCTGGAGTTTAGGGACCGCTGGGGATACGCAGTATTTT. Protein: CAWSLGTAGDTQYF.

The CDR3 coding sequence is TGTGCCAGCAGCTCGGCCTTCTACGAGCAGTACTTC. It specifies CASSSAFYEQYF. The J gene is TRBJ2-7, the V gene TRBV5-6; D gene ambiguous. The CDR3 runs to 12 residues. Deletions cut 3 bases from V and 3 bases from J, with 7 bases between. Germline CDR1 SGHDT, CDR2 YYEEEE. Full variable domain (missing parts from reference TRBV5-6 and TRBJ2-7): DAGVTQSPTHLIKTRGQQVTLRCSPKSGHDTVSWYQQALGQGPQFIFQYYEEEERQRGNFPDRFSGHQFPNYSSELNVNALLLGDSALYLCASSSAFYEQYFGPGTRLTVT.

V usage is TRBV6-5 and J usage is TRBJ1-2; 7 nucleotides agree with TRBD1. The CDR3 consists of 13 residues. The trim removed 6 bases at V and 8 bases at J, leaving 9 bases unmatched. Germline CDR1 is MNHEY and CDR2 is SVGAGI. The CDR3 DNA reads TGTGCCAGCAGGGCCGACAGGGCTGGGGGCTACACCTTC. Its translation is CASRADRAGGYTF.

The J gene is TRBJ2-2, the V gene TRBV6-1; 12 nucleotides match TRBD2. The V gene's germline CDR1 is MNHNS and CDR2 SASEGT. V was clipped by 3 bases and J by 3 bases; unmatched bases: 11. CDR3 size: 19 residues. The CDR3 reads CASSDATSGRYKDTGELFF. The CDR3, as DNA: TGTGCCAGCAGTGATGCGACTAGCGGGAGATACAAAGACACCGGGGAGCTGTTTTTT.

The J gene is TRBJ1-6, the V gene TRBV7-8; perhaps TRBD1 as D (5 bases). Trimming stripped 5 bases from V and 7 bases from J, with 15 bases between. CDR3 size: 15 residues. Germline CDR1 reads SGHVS; CDR2 reads FQNEAQ. CDR3 amino acids: CASSRAPGLNSPLHF. The CDR3 DNA is TGTGCCAGCAGCCGAGCACCGGGACTCAATTCACCCCTCCACTTT.

The chain joins TRBV29-1 to TRBJ2-6; 8 bases map to TRBD1. J was trimmed by 1 base and V by 8 bases; bases with no gene match: 7. Germline CDR1 SQVTM, CDR2 ANQGSEA. The CDR3 loop spans 15 amino acids. In DNA form, the CDR3 reads TGCAGCATTGGGACAGGCGGATCTGGGGCCAACGTCCTGACTTTC. Amino acid sequence: CSIGTGGSGANVLTF.

This rearrangement joins TRBV28 to TRBJ1-1, with D possibly TRBD1 on 5 matching bases. Trimming left V 5 bases short and J 0 bases short, with 13 bases between. Germline CDR1 is MDHEN and CDR2 is SYDVKM. The CDR3 loop spans 15 amino acids. CDR3 in DNA: TGTGCCAGCAGTCCTCCTGCGGGACTGAACACTGAAGCTTTCTTT. This gives the protein CASSPPAGLNTEAFF.

V and J are TRBV10-1 and TRBJ2-2, with 7 nucleotides matching TRBD1. V lost 4 bases, J lost 2 bases, and 1 base stayed unmatched. There are 14 residues in the CDR3. CDR1 WNHNN and CDR2 SYGVQD come from the germline V gene (reference sequence). The CDR3 DNA is TGCGCCAGCAGTGGGGACAGCAACACCGGGGAGCTGTTTTTT. This encodes CASSGDSNTGELFF.

As for this clone: Different DNA sequences within this sample yield the same CDR3. The chain has TRBV6-5 and TRBJ2-7; TRBD1 is a possible D gene (5 bases). Trimming took 2 bases from V and 3 from J, leaving 8 bases between them. The germline CDR1 and CDR2 sequences are MNHEY and SVGAGI. The CDR3 is 13 residues long. CDR3: CASSYLTGYEQYF. As DNA, the CDR3 is TGTGCCAGCAGTTACCTTACAGGCTACGAGCAGTACTTC.

This clone was seen more than once but under ten times. V and J are TRBV10-1 and TRBJ1-5, with 9 nucleotides matching TRBD1. Losses at the gene ends were 6 bases for V and 3 bases for J; bases not matched to a gene: 6. The CDR3 has 15 residues. The germline CDR1 and CDR2 sequences are WNHNN and SYGVQD (reference sequence). CDR3 nucleotides: TGCGCCAGCAGGGTTACAGGGGGCCTCAATCAGCCCCAGCATTTT. Translating gives CASRVTGGLNQPQHF.